This T cell receptor (beta chain) came from a study of T cells after somatic rescue of genetic block. This clone was seen a single time. Profiling relied on immunoSEQ multiplex PCR, and the TCRdb table lists in-frame clones only, not all of them. Here the sample spans more than 12,000 clones, about three quarters being singletons. Germline assignment: CDR1 MNHEY and CDR2 SMNVEV (reference sequence). Trimming shortened V by 1 base and J by 2 bases, and 14 bases separated the two germline ends. The CDR3 loop spans 16 amino acids. This sequence joins TRBV27 and TRBJ2-5; D is possibly TRBD1 (5 bases). The receptor comes from a man younger than 35. The sequenced material came from peripheral blood mononuclear cells (PBMCs). The CDR3 sequence: CASSLWGRATQETQYF. The CDR3 DNA sequence: TGTGCCAGCAGTTTATGGGGCAGGGCCACTCAAGAGACCCAGTACTTC.